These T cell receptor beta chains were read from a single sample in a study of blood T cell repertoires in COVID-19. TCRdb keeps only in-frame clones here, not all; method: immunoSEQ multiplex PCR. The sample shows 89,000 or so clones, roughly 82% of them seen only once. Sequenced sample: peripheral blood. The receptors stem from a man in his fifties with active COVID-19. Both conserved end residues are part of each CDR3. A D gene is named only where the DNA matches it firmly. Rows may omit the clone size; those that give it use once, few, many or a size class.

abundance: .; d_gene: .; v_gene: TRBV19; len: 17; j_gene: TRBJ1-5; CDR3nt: TGTGCCAGTAGTATACGGTATCGGTGGGAGAGCAATCAGCCCCAGCATTTT; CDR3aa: CASSIRYRWESNQPQHF
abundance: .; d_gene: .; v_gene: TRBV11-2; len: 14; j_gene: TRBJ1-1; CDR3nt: TGTGCCAGCAGCTTGCAGGGCCTGAACACTGAAGCTTTCTTT; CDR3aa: CASSLQGLNTEAFF
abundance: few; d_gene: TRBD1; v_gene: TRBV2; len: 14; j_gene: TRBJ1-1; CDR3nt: TGTGCTCGGGATGAGGTTAGAGGGGGCTCCGAAGCTTTCTTT; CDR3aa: CARDEVRGGSEAFF
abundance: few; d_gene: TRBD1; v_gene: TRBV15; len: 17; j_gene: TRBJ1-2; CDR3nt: TGTGCCACCAGGAATGGGGCAGGGGGCGGTAGTAACTATGGCTACACCTTC; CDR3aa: CATRNGAGGGSNYGYTF
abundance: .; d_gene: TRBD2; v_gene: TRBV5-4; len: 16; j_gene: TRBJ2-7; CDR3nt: TGTGCCAGCAGCTCCATAGCGGGGGGGCCTTCCTACGAGCAGTACTTC; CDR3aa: CASSSIAGGPSYEQYF
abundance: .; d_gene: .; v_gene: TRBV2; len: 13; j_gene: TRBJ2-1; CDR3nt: TGTGCCAGCACCGGGGGGCGATCCGATGAGCAGTTCTTC; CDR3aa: CASTGGRSDEQFF
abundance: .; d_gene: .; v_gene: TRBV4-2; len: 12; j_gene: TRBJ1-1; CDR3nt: TGTGCCAGTCTCTCAGGGAACACTGAAGCTTTCTTT; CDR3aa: CASLSGNTEAFF
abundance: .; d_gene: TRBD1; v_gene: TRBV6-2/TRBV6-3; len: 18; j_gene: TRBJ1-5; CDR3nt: TGTGCCAGCAGTTCCCCGGACAGGGCAGGTTTCAGCAATCAGCCCCAGCATTTT; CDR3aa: CASSSPDRAGFSNQPQHF
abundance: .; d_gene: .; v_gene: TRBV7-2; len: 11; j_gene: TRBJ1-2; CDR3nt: TGTGCCAGCGAGGGCAACTATGGCTACACCTTC; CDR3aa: CASEGNYGYTF
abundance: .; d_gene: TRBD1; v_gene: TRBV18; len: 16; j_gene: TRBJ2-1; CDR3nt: TGTGCCAGCTCACGATTGGACAGGGGAACCTACAATGAGCAGTTCTTC; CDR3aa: CASSRLDRGTYNEQFF
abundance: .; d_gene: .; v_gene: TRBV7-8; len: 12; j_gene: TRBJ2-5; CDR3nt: TGTGCCAGCAGCCCCGAGGTGGGGACACGATACTTC; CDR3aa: CASSPEVGTRYF
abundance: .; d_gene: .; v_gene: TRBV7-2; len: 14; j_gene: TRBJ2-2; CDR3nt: TGTGCCAGCAGCTCGCGTTCCAACACCGGGGAGCTGTTTTTT; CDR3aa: CASSSRSNTGELFF
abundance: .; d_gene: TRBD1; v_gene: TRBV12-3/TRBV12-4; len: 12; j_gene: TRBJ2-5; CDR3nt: TGTGCCAGCAGTCGGGACAGCGGGACCCAGTACTTC; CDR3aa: CASSRDSGTQYF
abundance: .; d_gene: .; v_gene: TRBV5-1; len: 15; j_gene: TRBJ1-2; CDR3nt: TGCGCCAGCAGCTTGGAAGAGACAGGAAACTATGGCTACACCTTC; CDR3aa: CASSLEETGNYGYTF
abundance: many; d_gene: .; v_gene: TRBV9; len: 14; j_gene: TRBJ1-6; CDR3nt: TGTGCCAGCAGCGTAGAACAGGGATATTCACCCCTCCACTTT; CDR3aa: CASSVEQGYSPLHF
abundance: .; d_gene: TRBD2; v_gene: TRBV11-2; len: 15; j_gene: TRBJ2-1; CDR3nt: TGTGCCAGCAGCTTACTGCGGGGGGGAGGCAATGAGCAGTTCTTC; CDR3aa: CASSLLRGGGNEQFF
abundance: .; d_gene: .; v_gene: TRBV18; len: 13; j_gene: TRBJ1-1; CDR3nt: TGTGCCAGCTTCCGAGGTCGGCACACTGAAGCTTTCTTT; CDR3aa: CASFRGRHTEAFF
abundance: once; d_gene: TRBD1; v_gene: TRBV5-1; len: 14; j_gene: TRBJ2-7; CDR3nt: TGCGCCAGCAGCCTGAGGACAGGGAAGAACGAGCAGTACTTC; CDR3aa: CASSLRTGKNEQYF
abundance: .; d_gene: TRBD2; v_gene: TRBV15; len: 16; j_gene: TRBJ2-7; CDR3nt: TGTGCCACCAGCAGAGCACCCACTAGCGGATCCTACGAGCAGTACTTC; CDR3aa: CATSRAPTSGSYEQYF
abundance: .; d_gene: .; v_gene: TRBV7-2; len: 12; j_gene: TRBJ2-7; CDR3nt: TGTGCCAGCCAGACAGGATCTTACGAGCAGTACTTC; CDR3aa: CASQTGSYEQYF
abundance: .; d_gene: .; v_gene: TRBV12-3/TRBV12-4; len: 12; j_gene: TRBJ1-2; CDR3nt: TGTGCCAGCAGTCCCGGGAACTATGGCTACACCTTC; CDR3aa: CASSPGNYGYTF
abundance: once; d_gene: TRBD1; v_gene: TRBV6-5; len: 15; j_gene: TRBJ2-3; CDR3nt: TGTGCCAGCAGACAACAGGGGGCGCTCACAGATACGCAGTATTTT; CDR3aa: CASRQQGALTDTQYF
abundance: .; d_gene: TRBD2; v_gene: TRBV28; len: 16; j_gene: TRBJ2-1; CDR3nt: TGTGCCAGCAGTTTTTTGGTTAGCGGGGGGTACAATGAGCAGTTCTTC; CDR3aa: CASSFLVSGGYNEQFF
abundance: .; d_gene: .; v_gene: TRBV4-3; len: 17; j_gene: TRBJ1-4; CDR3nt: TGCGCCAGCAGCCCAGGTAGTCTTGGACACTATAATGAAAAACTGTTTTTT; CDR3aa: CASSPGSLGHYNEKLFF
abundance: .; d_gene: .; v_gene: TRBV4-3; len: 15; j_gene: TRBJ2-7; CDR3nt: TGCGCCAGCAGCCTCCGCTCCGTCGGTTCTTACGAGCAGTACTTC; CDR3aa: CASSLRSVGSYEQYF
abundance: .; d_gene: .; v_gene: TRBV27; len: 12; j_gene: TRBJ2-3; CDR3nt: TGTGCCAGCAGACAAAACCCCGATACGCAGTATTTT; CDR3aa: CASRQNPDTQYF
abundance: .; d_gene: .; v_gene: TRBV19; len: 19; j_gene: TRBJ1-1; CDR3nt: TGTGCCAGTAGTAAATTCCTCGGGGGGAGCGGGACAAGTAACACTGAAGCTTTCTTT; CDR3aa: CASSKFLGGSGTSNTEAFF
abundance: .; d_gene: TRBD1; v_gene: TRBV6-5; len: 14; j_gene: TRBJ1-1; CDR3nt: TGTGCCAGCACGACAGGGGGAATTGGGGCTGAAGCTTTCTTT; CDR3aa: CASTTGGIGAEAFF
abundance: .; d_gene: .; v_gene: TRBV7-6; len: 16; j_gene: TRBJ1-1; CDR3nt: TGTGCCAGCAGCTTAGCGCGGACCTCAGCGGGCACTGAAGCTTTCTTT; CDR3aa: CASSLARTSAGTEAFF
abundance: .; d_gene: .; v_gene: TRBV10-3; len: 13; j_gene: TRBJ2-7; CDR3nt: TGTGCCATCAGTGAGAGGACAGTCTACGAGCAGTACTTC; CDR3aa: CAISERTVYEQYF
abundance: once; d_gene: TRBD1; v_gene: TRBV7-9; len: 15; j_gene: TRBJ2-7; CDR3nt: TGTGCCAGCAGCTTACTGGGACAGGCGTCATACGAGCAGTACTTC; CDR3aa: CASSLLGQASYEQYF
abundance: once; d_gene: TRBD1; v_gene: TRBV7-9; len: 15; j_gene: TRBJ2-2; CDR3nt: TGTGCCAGCAGCTCCTGGGACAGGAACACCGGGGAGCTGTTTTTT; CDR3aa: CASSSWDRNTGELFF
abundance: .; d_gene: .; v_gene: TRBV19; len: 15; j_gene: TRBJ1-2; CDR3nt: TGTGCCAGTAGTATCCCCCGGTCGAGGGCGTATGGCTACACCTTC; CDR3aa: CASSIPRSRAYGYTF
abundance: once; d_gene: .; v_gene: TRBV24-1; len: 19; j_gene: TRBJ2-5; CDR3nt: TGTGCCACCAGCGCGGGGTTACGAGCCTCGGGACCCAGTGGCGTGACCCAGTACTTC; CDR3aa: CATSAGLRASGPSGVTQYF
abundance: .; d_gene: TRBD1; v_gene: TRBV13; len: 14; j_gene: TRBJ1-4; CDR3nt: TGTGCCAGCAGAAAACAGGGGGCAAATGAAAAACTGTTTTTT; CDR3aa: CASRKQGANEKLFF
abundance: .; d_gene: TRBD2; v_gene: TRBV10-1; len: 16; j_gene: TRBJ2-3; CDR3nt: TGCGCCAGCAGTGGCCGTGGGGGGGGTGTGGGAGATACGCAGTATTTT; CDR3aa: CASSGRGGGVGDTQYF
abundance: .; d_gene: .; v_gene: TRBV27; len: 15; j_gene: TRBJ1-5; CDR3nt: TGTGCCAGCAGTTTCGGGGGGGCGAACAATCAGCCCCAGCATTTT; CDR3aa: CASSFGGANNQPQHF
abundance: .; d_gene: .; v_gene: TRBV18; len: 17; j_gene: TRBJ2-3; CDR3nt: TGTGCCAGCTCCAACCCTGGCAGGGTTTACCCCACAGATACGCAGTATTTT; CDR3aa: CASSNPGRVYPTDTQYF
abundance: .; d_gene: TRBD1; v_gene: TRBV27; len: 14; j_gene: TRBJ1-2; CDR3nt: TGTGCCAGCAGTTACCAACAGGGGATTGGTGGCTACACCTTC; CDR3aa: CASSYQQGIGGYTF
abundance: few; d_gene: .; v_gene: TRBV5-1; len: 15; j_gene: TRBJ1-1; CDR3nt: TGCGCCAGCAGCTTGGGTCCGGCAGGGAACACTGAAGCTTTCTTT; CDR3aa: CASSLGPAGNTEAFF
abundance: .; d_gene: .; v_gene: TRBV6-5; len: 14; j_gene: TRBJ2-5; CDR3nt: TGTGCCAGCAGTTACTCGACTTCCCAAGAGACCCAGTACTTC; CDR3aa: CASSYSTSQETQYF